This T cell receptor (beta chain) emerged from a study of blood T cell repertoires in COVID-19. Overall study: T cells, B-cell-depleted T cells, or PBMCs supplied cDNA or gDNA.

Trimming shortened V by 3 bases and J by 4 bases, and 7 bases separated the two germline ends. Germline-derived CDR1 and CDR2 are WSHSY and SAAADI. The CDR3 loop spans 13 amino acids. Original methodology: Amplification of reference gene primers provided the estimated nucleated cell counts. TCRdb's table, derived via immunoSEQ multiplex PCR, lists solely in-frame clones and lacks some. That table is the source of V, J and clone size, and D and trimming were worked out from the DNA. This sample has approximately 120,000 clones, with 88% found just once. This clone was observed a single time. The sequenced sample was peripheral blood. V usage is TRBV10-2 and J usage is TRBJ2-1, with a tentative D call TRBD1 (6 bases). This clonotype was sampled from a human donor in a cohort sampled during active COVID-19. CDR3 DNA sequence: TGCGCCAGCAGTGACAGGGGATACAATGAGCAGTTCTTC. Translating it yields CASSDRGYNEQFF.